Shown below are 8 T cell receptor beta chains from a single sample sequenced in a study of blood T cell repertoires in COVID-19. The method was immunoSEQ multiplex PCR; TCRdb's version includes in-frame clones alone and lacks a portion of them. The table includes around 80,000 clones, approximately 82% detected once. The sample taken for sequencing was peripheral blood. The receptors shown here come from a man aged 55 to 70 with acute or convalescent COVID-19.

The chain carries TRBV15 and TRBJ2-1, with 8 bases lining up with TRBD2. CDR3 length: 14 amino acids. V lost 5 bases and J lost 7; bases outside the gene matches: 7. Germline lookup yields CDR1 LNHNV and CDR2 YYDKDF (reference sequence). CDR3: CATSFRGGRNEQFF. The CDR3 DNA reads as TGTGCCACCAGCTTCCGGGGGGGGCGGAATGAGCAGTTCTTC.

This chain connects TRBV7-3 to TRBJ1-1; maybe TRBD1 (6 bases). Trimming pared 2 bases from V and 4 bases from J, leaving 11 bases between. Germline V CDR1 and CDR2: SGHTA, FQGTGA. CDR3 length: 14 amino acids. CDR3 protein: CASSLRGGSTEAFF. The CDR3 coding sequence is TGTGCCAGCAGCTTACGAGGGGGATCCACTGAAGCTTTCTTT.

This chain uses TRBV2 with TRBJ1-6; D gene uncertain. The V and J ends lost 5 bases and 7 bases respectively, with 9 bases between them. The CDR3 totals 13 residues. Germline values: CDR1 SNHLY, CDR2 FYNNEI. CDR3 DNA: TGTGCCAGCAGTAGAGGCCTAAATTCACCCCTCCACTTT. It translates to CASSRGLNSPLHF. Supplemented by reference TRBV2 and TRBJ1-6, the full variable domain reads EPEVTQTPSHQVTQMGQEVILRCVPISNHLYFYWYRQILGQKVEFLVSFYNNEISEKSEIFDDQFSVERPDGSNFTLKIRSTKLEDSAMYFCASSRGLNSPLHFGNGTRLTVT.

This chain uses TRBV4-3 with TRBJ2-1; D remains unclear. The CDR3 totals 14 residues. Deletions cut 2 bases from V and 5 bases from J, with 10 bases between. Germline V gene sequence: CDR1 LGHNA, CDR2 YSLEER. As DNA, the CDR3 is TGCGCCAGCAGCCAACTAGGTAGGAACAATGAGCAGTTCTTC. This encodes CASSQLGRNNEQFF.

The chain carries TRBV5-1 and TRBJ2-3, with 12 bases lining up with TRBD1. With 4 bases clipped from V and 5 bases from J, the junction kept 5 bases outside the gene matches. CDR1 and CDR2 from the germline V gene are SGHRS and YFSETQ. This CDR3 has 15 residues. CDR3 protein: CASSQGDRGRDTQYF. The CDR3 bases are TGCGCCAGCAGCCAGGGGGACAGGGGGCGAGATACGCAGTATTTT.

CDR3 bases: TGCGCCAGCAGCCCAACGAGGGCCGATGATGGCTACACCTTC. It codes for CASSPTRADDGYTF. This chain links TRBV4-3 with TRBJ1-2; D remains unclear. Between the trimmed V and J ends, which lost 4 bases and 6 bases, there was a span of 15 bases. The CDR3 spans 14 residues. Per germline, CDR1 LGHNA and CDR2 YSLEER.

The chain uses TRBV6-6 and TRBJ1-5; D perhaps matches TRBD1 (5 bases). The CDR3 spans 16 residues. Per germline, CDR1 MNHNY and CDR2 SVGAGI (reference sequence). Trimming shortened V by 7 bases and J by 1 base, and 17 bases separated the two germline ends. The CDR3 reads CASTLTGGASNQPQHF. The CDR3 DNA reads as TGTGCCAGCACCCTTACGGGAGGGGCGAGCAATCAGCCCCAGCATTTT.

A single count supports this clone. This chain's CDR3 is CASSMTSGGEHTQYF. CDR3 coding DNA: TGTGCCAGCAGCATGACTAGCGGGGGGGAACATACGCAGTATTTT. The rearrangement joins TRBV7-2 to TRBJ2-3, with 14 bases lining up with TRBD2. V gave up 5 bases and J gave up 7 bases; unmatched junction bases: 5. The CDR3 loop spans 15 amino acids. Per the germline V gene, CDR1 is SGHTA and CDR2 is FQGNSA.